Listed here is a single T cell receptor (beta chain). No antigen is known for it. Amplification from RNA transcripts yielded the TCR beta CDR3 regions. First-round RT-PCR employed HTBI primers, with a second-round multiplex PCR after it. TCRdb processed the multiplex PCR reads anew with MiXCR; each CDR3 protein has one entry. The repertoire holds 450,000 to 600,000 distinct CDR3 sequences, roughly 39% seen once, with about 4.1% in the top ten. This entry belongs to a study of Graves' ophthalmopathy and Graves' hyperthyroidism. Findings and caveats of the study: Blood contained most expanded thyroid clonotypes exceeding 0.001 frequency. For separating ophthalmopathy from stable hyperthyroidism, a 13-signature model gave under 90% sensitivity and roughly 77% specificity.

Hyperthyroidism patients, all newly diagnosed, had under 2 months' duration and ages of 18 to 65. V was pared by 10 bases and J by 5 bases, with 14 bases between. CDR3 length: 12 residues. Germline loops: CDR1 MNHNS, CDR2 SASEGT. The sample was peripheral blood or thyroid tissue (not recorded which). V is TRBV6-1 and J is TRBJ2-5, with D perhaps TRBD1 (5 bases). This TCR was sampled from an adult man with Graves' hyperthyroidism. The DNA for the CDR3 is TGTGCCACCGCTGCACAGGACGAGACCCAGTACTTC. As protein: CATAAQDETQYF.